Presented here are 32 T cell receptor beta chains from one specimen sequenced in a study of early T cells in non-severe SARS-CoV-2 infection. Each CDR3 protein is one row after TCRdb ran MiXCR on the 5' RACE reads. The sample yields 20,000 to 30,000 distinct CDR3 sequences, around 4% seen once. Sample: whole blood. Receptor source: an adult who was a healthcare worker with PCR-confirmed SARS-CoV-2 infection or an uninfected control (not recorded which).

This clonotype was observed a few times. This rearrangement joins TRBV9 to TRBJ2-2; D gene uncertain. The CDR3 extends over 14 amino acids. V lost 0 bases and J 1 base, leaving 4 bases between the germline ends. Per germline, CDR1 SGDLS and CDR2 YYNGEE. This CDR3 reads CASSVALNTGELFF. The CDR3 DNA follows: TGTGCCAGCAGCGTAGCCCTGAACACCGGGGAGCTGTTTTTT.

Ten or more counts support this clonotype. The chain links TRBV7-9 to TRBJ2-7; D gene ambiguous. This CDR3 spans 15 amino acids. The V gene lost 5 bases and the J gene lost 7 bases, with 21 bases spanning the gap. Germline-derived CDR1 and CDR2 are SEHNR and FQNEAQ (reference sequence). The CDR3 DNA reads TGTGCCAGCAGCCCAACATCGGGCCGTGCGGTGGAGCAGTACTTC. Protein: CASSPTSGRAVEQYF.

This clonotype was seen repeatedly, ten times or more. The chain is built from TRBV6-6 and TRBJ2-7, with no clear D. Per germline, CDR1 MNHNY and CDR2 SVGAGI (reference sequence). Trimming removed 2 bases at V and 3 bases at J, with 8 bases between. This CDR3 spans 13 amino acids. DNA for the CDR3: TGTGCCAGCAGTTACCAACACAGCTACGAGCAGTACTTC. Protein: CASSYQHSYEQYF.

In this sample, this clonotype turned up many times. The chain carries TRBV7-9 and TRBJ2-1; D possibly corresponds to TRBD2 (6 bases). CDR1 is SEHNR, CDR2 FQNEAQ, per germline (reference sequence). Trimming cost V 0 bases and J 3 bases, with 12 bases left between them. This CDR3 is built from 16 residues. The CDR3 loop is CASSLALAGSYNEQFF. CDR3 sequence (DNA): TGTGCCAGCAGCTTAGCACTTGCGGGGAGCTACAATGAGCAGTTCTTC.

This clonotype has a count of ten or more. The V call is TRBV27, the J call TRBJ2-7; TRBD2 aligns across 11 bases. The CDR3 sequence is 15 residues long. Per germline, CDR1 MNHEY and CDR2 SMNVEV (reference sequence). After removal of 6 bases from V and 1 base from J, the junction contained 5 bases not matched to a gene. CDR3 sequence reads: CASSRGTSGSYEQYF. CDR3 nucleotides: TGTGCCAGCAGCCGGGGGACTAGCGGTTCCTACGAGCAGTACTTC.

The V and J genes are TRBV28 and TRBJ1-2; D gene ambiguous. The V gene lost 6 bases and the J gene lost 5 bases, with 10 bases spanning the gap. The CDR3 runs to 12 residues. Germline CDR1 is MDHEN and CDR2 is SYDVKM. The CDR3 is CASSYGRYGYTF. DNA for the CDR3: TGTGCCAGCAGCTACGGACGATATGGCTACACCTTC.

This clonotype was counted only a few times. The rearrangement links TRBV24-1 to TRBJ2-5; tentatively, D is TRBD2 (5 bases). The germline V and J ends were trimmed by 3 bases and 4 bases, with 17 bases remaining between them. The germline CDR1 and CDR2 sequences are KGHDR and SFDVKD. This CDR3 is 16 amino acids long. The CDR3 DNA is TGTGCCACCAGTGATCCCAGTGGGAGAGATAGAGAGACCCAGTACTTC. Its protein product is CATSDPSGRDRETQYF.

The rearrangement uses TRBV30 and TRBJ2-7; 8 nucleotides align to TRBD2. CDR3 length: 14 amino acids. Germline V gives CDR1 GTSNPN, CDR2 SVGIG (reference sequence). The V gene end was trimmed by 8 bases and the J gene end by 1 base; junction bases not matched to a gene: 10. CDR3 DNA sequence: TGTGCCGTACAAGCGGGAGTGGGGTCCTACGAGCAGTACTTC. Translated, it gives CAVQAGVGSYEQYF. Full variable domain (remainder filled in from reference TRBV30 and TRBJ2-7): SQTIHQWPATLVQPVGSPLSLECTVEGTSNPNLYWYRQAAGRGLQLLFYSVGIGQISSEVPQNLSASRPQDRQFILSSKKLLLSDSGFYLCAVQAGVGSYEQYFGPGTRLTVT.

The rearrangement uses TRBV11-2 and TRBJ2-2; D is uncertain. The CDR3 extends over 11 amino acids. Germline CDR1 reads SGHAT; CDR2 reads FQNNGV. The V and J ends lost 5 bases and 5 bases respectively, with 3 bases between them. CDR3 sequence (DNA): TGTGCCAGCAGCAAAACCGGGGAGCTGTTTTTT. Its protein product is CASSKTGELFF.

In the case of this clonotype: Germline and junction disagree at one end, which may indicate a read error. V and J are TRBV7-3 and TRBJ1-2; D remains unclear. Germline V gene lookup returns CDR1 SGHTA and CDR2 FQGTGA. The CDR3 is 13 residues long. CDR3 loop: CVSSEDGGYGYTF. The CDR3 DNA reads TGTGTCAGCAGCGAGGACGGAGGCTATGGCTACACCTTC.

This clonotype was counted ten times or more. The gene calls are TRBV28 and TRBJ1-1; tentative D call: TRBD1 (5 bases). The CDR3 sequence is 14 residues long. Germline CDR1 MDHEN, CDR2 SYDVKM. V was trimmed by 3 bases and J by 4 bases, leaving 12 bases between them. The CDR3 reads CASSLGQGGTEAFF. CDR3 sequence (DNA): TGTGCCAGCAGTTTGGGGCAGGGTGGCACTGAAGCTTTCTTT. Full variable domain (missing parts from reference TRBV28 and TRBJ1-1): DVKVTQSSRYLVKRTGEKVFLECVQDMDHENMFWYRQDPGLGLRLIYFSYDVKMKEKGDIPEGYSVSREKKERFSLILESASTNQTSMYLCASSLGQGGTEAFFGQGTRLTVV.

This clonotype was observed at least ten times. The chain has TRBV5-1 and TRBJ1-1; no firm D call. V shed 5 bases and J shed 6 bases, with 20 bases lying between them. The CDR3 contains 15 residues. CDR1 is SGHRS, CDR2 YFSETQ, per germline. CDR3 protein: CASSSKGLTGAEAFF. The CDR3 region has the DNA TGCGCCAGCAGTTCAAAAGGACTGACCGGGGCTGAAGCTTTCTTT. Supplemented by reference TRBV5-1 and TRBJ1-1, the full variable domain reads KAGVTQTPRYLIKTRGQQVTLSCSPISGHRSVSWYQQTPGQGLQFLFEYFSETQRNKGNFPGRFSGRQFSNSRSEMNVSTLELGDSALYLCASSSKGLTGAEAFFGQGTRLTVV.

This clonotype was seen at least ten times. The rearrangement joins TRBV14 to TRBJ2-1; 12 bases line up with TRBD2. The CDR3 covers 15 residues. Germline trimming cut 1 base from V and 8 bases from J; bases unmatched to any gene: 3. CDR1 SGHDN and CDR2 FVKESK come from the germline V gene. The CDR3 region has the DNA TGTGCCAGCAGCCAAGGACTAGCGGGAGTTCATGAGCAGTTCTTC. It yields the protein CASSQGLAGVHEQFF.

This clonotype has only a few counts. The rearrangement uses TRBV6-2 or TRBV6-3 and TRBJ2-1, with TRBD2 matching 11 bases. The V gene end was trimmed by 5 bases and the J gene end by 10 bases; junction bases not matched to a gene: 13. The CDR3 totals 16 residues. Germline-derived CDR1 and CDR2 are MNHEY and SVGEGT. The DNA of the CDR3 is TGTGCCAGCAGTACTAGCGGGAGTAGTGGTGTAGACGAGCAGTTCTTC. It encodes CASSTSGSSGVDEQFF.

There are many counts of this clonotype. The genes are TRBV20-1 and TRBJ2-7; the match to TRBD1 covers 9 bases. This CDR3 has 13 residues. Germline values: CDR1 DFQATT, CDR2 SNEGSKA (reference sequence). With 5 bases clipped from V and 5 bases from J, the junction kept 7 bases outside the gene matches. The CDR3, as DNA: TGCAGTGCTGGGGGCGGGACAGGGAACGAGCAGTACTTC. Protein: CSAGGGTGNEQYF.

This clonotype has at least ten counts. The chain joins TRBV28 to TRBJ2-3; 15 nucleotides agree with TRBD2. Germline lookup yields CDR1 MDHEN and CDR2 SYDVKM. The J segment lost 5 bases and the V segment lost 6 bases, leaving 3 bases of the junction unmatched. This CDR3 has 15 amino acids. The CDR3 loop is CASRRTSGRGDTQYF. The DNA for the CDR3 is TGTGCCAGCAGACGGACTAGCGGGAGGGGAGATACGCAGTATTTT. Supplemented by reference TRBV28 and TRBJ2-3, the full variable domain reads DVKVTQSSRYLVKRTGEKVFLECVQDMDHENMFWYRQDPGLGLRLIYFSYDVKMKEKGDIPEGYSVSREKKERFSLILESASTNQTSMYLCASRRTSGRGDTQYFGPGTRLTVL.

The chain joins TRBV27 to TRBJ2-7, with D perhaps being TRBD1 or TRBD2 (5 bases each). The V gene's germline CDR1 is MNHEY and CDR2 SMNVEV (reference sequence). CDR3 length: 13 residues. Trimming removed 8 bases at V and 2 bases at J, with 13 bases between. The chain's CDR3 is CASAPRGPYEQYF. Here the CDR3 DNA reads TGTGCCAGCGCCCCGAGGGGTCCCTACGAGCAGTACTTC.

In its sample, this clonotype was seen many times. The rearrangement uses TRBV29-1 and TRBJ2-7, with D perhaps matching TRBD1 (6 bases). V shed 4 bases and J shed 3 bases, with 16 bases lying between them. The CDR3 sequence is 14 residues long. Germline-derived CDR1 and CDR2 are SQVTM and ANQGSEA. CDR3 DNA: TGCAGCGTTGTCGACAGGACCGCGAGCTACGAGCAGTACTTC. Its translation is CSVVDRTASYEQYF.

This clonotype has a count of ten or more. The chain is built from TRBV27 and TRBJ2-1; 7 bases fit TRBD2. V dropped 6 bases and J dropped 0; count of bases not matched to a gene: 5. There are 15 residues in the CDR3. Germline V gene lookup returns CDR1 MNHEY and CDR2 SMNVEV (reference sequence). The CDR3 sequence: CASSLSGPSYNEQFF. The CDR3 DNA follows: TGTGCCAGCAGCCTTAGCGGGCCCTCCTACAATGAGCAGTTCTTC.

The chain recombines TRBV7-3 with TRBJ2-5, with TRBD1 matching over 8 bases. The CDR3 length is 13 residues. Germline V gene lookup returns CDR1 SGHTA and CDR2 FQGTGA. The V gene end was trimmed by 3 bases and the J gene end by 6 bases; junction bases not matched to a gene: 3. Here the CDR3 DNA reads TGTGCCAGCAGCTTCGGACAGGGACAGACCCAGTACTTC. This sequence encodes CASSFGQGQTQYF.

In its sample, this clonotype was seen many times. The chain has TRBV20-1 and TRBJ2-7; possibly TRBD1 for D (5 bases). The CDR3 totals 14 residues. Germline loops: CDR1 DFQATT, CDR2 SNEGSKA (reference sequence). Trimming took off 2 bases at V and 4 bases at J, with 15 bases between the two ends. The CDR3 sequence is CSARLVGRDYEQYF. The CDR3 DNA follows: TGCAGTGCTAGATTAGTGGGCAGGGATTACGAGCAGTACTTC.

The sample holds many counts of this clonotype. The chain has TRBV6-5 and TRBJ2-1; 7 bases match TRBD2. J gave up 4 bases and V 6 bases, and 12 bases lay outside the gene matches. This CDR3 has 16 amino acids. Germline loops: CDR1 MNHEY, CDR2 SVGAGI. CDR3 bases: TGTGCCAGCAGGGCCCCGGGGGGTAGCGGTTACAATGAGCAGTTCTTC. This sequence encodes CASRAPGGSGYNEQFF.

The V gene is TRBV7-2, the J gene TRBJ2-3; TRBD2 matches at 7 bases. V dropped 6 bases and J dropped 4; count of bases not matched to a gene: 7. In germline, CDR1 is SGHTA, CDR2 FQGNSA. The CDR3 is 14 residues long. CDR3 nucleotide sequence: TGTGCCAGCAGATGGGGGAGGGCCCCAGATACGCAGTATTTT. Amino acids: CASRWGRAPDTQYF.

This chain joins TRBV11-2 and TRBJ2-7, with 9 bases that match TRBD1. With 5 bases clipped from V and 7 bases from J, the junction kept 6 bases outside the gene matches. This CDR3 has 13 residues. The germline V gene encodes CDR1 SGHAT and CDR2 FQNNGV. CDR3: CASSRDREDEQYF. In DNA, the CDR3 is TGTGCCAGCAGCCGGGACAGGGAAGATGAGCAGTACTTC. Full variable domain (remainder filled in from reference TRBV11-2 and TRBJ2-7): EAGVAQSPRYKIIEKRQSVAFWCNPISGHATLYWYQQILGQGPKLLIQFQNNGVVDDSQLPKDRFSAERLKGVDSTLKIQPAKLEDSAVYLCASSRDREDEQYFGPGTRLTVT.

This clonotype appeared many times. The V gene is TRBV7-9, the J gene TRBJ2-1; D could derive from TRBD1 or TRBD2 (7 bases each). Germline V lookup: CDR1 SEHNR, CDR2 FQNEAQ (reference sequence). This CDR3 region has 15 residues. V lost 6 bases, J lost 4 bases, and 16 bases lay in between. CDR3 nucleotides: TGTGCCAGCAGGGCCGCAGGGGGAGGGTACAATGAGCAGTTCTTC. Translating gives CASRAAGGGYNEQFF.

This clonotype was observed many times. The rearrangement links TRBV29-1 to TRBJ2-7, with TRBD2 matching 7 bases. This CDR3 region has 13 residues. V lost 6 bases to trimming and J lost 4 bases; unmatched junction nucleotides: 9. CDR1 is SQVTM, CDR2 ANQGSEA, per germline. The CDR3 DNA reads as TGCAGCGTCAATGGCGGGAGTATTTACGAGCAGTACTTC. Encoded protein: CSVNGGSIYEQYF.

The sample holds many counts of this clonotype. The chain has TRBV20-1 and TRBJ2-7, with D possibly matching TRBD1 (5 bases). This CDR3 contains 12 residues. Trimming pared 6 bases from V and 3 bases from J, leaving 12 bases between. Germline-derived CDR1 and CDR2 are DFQATT and SNEGSKA (reference sequence). The CDR3 bases are TGCAGTGCGAGACAGCGAGTCTACGAGCAGTACTTC. Translated, it gives CSARQRVYEQYF.

The gene calls are TRBV7-2 and TRBJ2-3; 8 bases fit TRBD2. The CDR3 contains 15 residues. The V gene's germline CDR1 is SGHTA and CDR2 FQGNSA. The V gene end was trimmed by 5 bases and the J gene end by 4 bases; junction bases not matched to a gene: 8. CDR3 nucleotide sequence: TGTGCCAGCAGCCTTAGCGGGGTCAGGGCAGATACGCAGTATTTT. Protein: CASSLSGVRADTQYF.

This clonotype has a count of ten or more. This chain uses TRBV30 with TRBJ2-1; TRBD2 matches 7 bases. The germline gives CDR1 GTSNPN, CDR2 SVGIG (reference sequence). CDR3 length equals 11 residues. V shed 5 bases, J shed 6 bases, and the junction held 1 base outside the gene matches. Here the CDR3 reads CAWAGANEQFF. The CDR3, as DNA: TGTGCCTGGGCGGGAGCCAATGAGCAGTTCTTC.

This clonotype was counted ten times or more. V and J are TRBV7-7 and TRBJ1-4; D may be TRBD1 (5 bases). Germline CDR1 and CDR2: SSHAT and FNYEAQ (reference sequence). The CDR3 has 15 amino acids. Trimming stripped 1 base from V and 8 bases from J, with 14 bases between. The chain's CDR3 is CASSLGGGVGEKLFF. In DNA form, the CDR3 reads TGTGCCAGCAGCTTAGGTGGGGGTGTAGGCGAAAAACTGTTTTTT.

There are many counts of this clonotype. J is TRBJ2-1 and V is TRBV19; D possibly matches TRBD1 or TRBD2 (7 bases each). CDR1 is LNHDA, CDR2 SQIVND, per germline (reference sequence). The CDR3 is 16 amino acids. V lost 3 bases to trimming and J lost 8 bases, with 20 bases between them. This CDR3 reads CASSIGLGRGGHEQFF. The CDR3 nucleotides read TGTGCCAGTAGTATCGGTCTCGGCAGGGGGGGACATGAGCAGTTCTTC.

This clonotype has only a few counts. The CDR3 sequence: CASSLRTGGRVNTGELFF. As DNA, the CDR3 is TGTGCCAGCAGTTTAAGAACCGGCGGGAGAGTGAACACCGGGGAGCTGTTTTTT. The chain joins TRBV12-3 or TRBV12-4 to TRBJ2-2, with TRBD2 identical over 7 bases. V was clipped by 2 bases and J by 1 base; unmatched bases: 10. This CDR3 is 18 amino acids long.